These 22 T cell receptor gamma chains share one sample of origin, sequenced in a study of gamma delta lymphoproliferative disorders and STAT genes. TCRdb redid clone calling on the multiplex PCR reads using CATT. The sample has thousands of gamma-chain clones, around 6.5% seen once. PBMCs from patients and controls supplied the genomic DNA for sequencing. Sequenced material: blood. The source is a human donor in good health.

This clone rates as medium-sized. The chain employs TRGV3 and TRGJP. TCRdb supplies no J gene; here it was assigned by aligning the nucleotide sequence to germline. Germline-derived CDR1 and CDR2 are VTNTFY and YDVSTARD (reference sequence). The CDR3 spans 18 residues. The J segment lost 9 bases and the V segment lost 0 bases, leaving 11 bases of the junction unmatched. CDR3 sequence reads: CATWDRLGLRLGKKIKVF. The DNA of the CDR3 is TGTGCCACCTGGGACAGGCTAGGGCTTCGGTTGGGCAAAAAAATCAAGGTATTT.

V and J are TRGV11 and TRGJP1. TCRdb is silent on the J gene; assignment here came from matching the DNA to germline. TRGV11 is noted as an ORF with a role that remains uncertain. The J segment lost 0 bases and the V segment lost 8 bases, leaving 3 bases of the junction unmatched. CDR3 length equals 14 residues. The CDR3 loop reads CACWTYTTGWFKIF. The CDR3 nucleotides read TGTGCCTGCTGGACCTATACCACTGGTTGGTTCAAGATATTT.

The table lists this clone with many counts. This sample also contains other DNA sequences that code for the same CDR3. This sequence joins TRGV4 and TRGJ1 or TRGJ2. TCRdb does not report a J gene; here it was assigned by matching the DNA to germline references. CDR1 and CDR2 (germline): EGSTGY, YDSYTSSV. The CDR3 is made up of 12 amino acids. The V segment lost 0 bases and the J segment 7 bases; nucleotides outside the gene matches: 3. The CDR3 spells CATWDGPYKKLF. The CDR3 DNA is TGTGCCACCTGGGATGGGCCGTATAAGAAACTCTTT.

Judged by abundance, this clone is medium-sized. In the same sample, other DNA sequences code for this CDR3. The chain carries TRGV2 and TRGJP2. TCRdb supplies no J gene; here it was assigned by aligning the nucleotide sequence to germline. After removal of 1 base from V and 5 bases from J, the junction contained 7 bases not matched to a gene. CDR3 length: 15 residues. Germline-derived CDR1 and CDR2 are EGSNGY and YDSYNSKV. The CDR3 DNA sequence: TGTGCCACCTGGGACGGACCGGGCAGTGATTGGATCAAGACGTTT. Its translation: CATWDGPGSDWIKTF.

This clone is deemed medium-sized. This same CDR3 is encoded by further DNA sequences in the sample. The rearrangement links TRGV8 to TRGJ1 or TRGJ2. TCRdb records no J gene; here it was assigned by comparing the DNA to germline. Per germline, CDR1 VENAVY and CDR2 YDSYNSRV. V trimming: 1 base; J trimming: 4 bases; junction bases outside the gene matches: 1. The CDR3 totals 12 residues. CDR3: CATWDRYYKKLF. CDR3 DNA: TGTGCCACCTGGGATAGATATTATAAGAAACTCTTT.

In its sample, this clone was seen many times. The CDR3 sequence is CALWESQLGKKIKVF. The CDR3 region has the DNA TGTGCCTTGTGGGAGTCGCAGTTGGGCAAAAAAATCAAGGTATTT. The V call is TRGV9, the J call TRGJP. TCRdb carries no J gene annotation; the J gene was assigned here by matching the DNA with germline. The junction had 4 bases not matched to a gene; V was cut back by 3 bases and J by 8 bases. From germline, CDR1 is GITISATS and CDR2 ISYDGTV (reference sequence). CDR3 length equals 15 residues.

In its sample, this clone is medium-sized. The chain combines TRGV10 with TRGJP1. TCRdb lists no J gene, so it was determined here by aligning the DNA to germline. TRGV10 has ORF status, its function being uncertain. The V and J ends lost 8 bases and 2 bases, in that order; junction bases with no gene match: 6. The CDR3 is 14 amino acids. The CDR3 DNA reads TGTGCTGCGTGGGATGGGACCACTGGTTGGTTCAAGATATTT. This translates into CAAWDGTTGWFKIF.

There are many counts of this clone. The CDR3 DNA follows: TGTGCCACCTGGGATAGGCGTTTATTGTATTATAAGAAACTCTTT. Translating it yields CATWDRRLLYYKKLF. The chain recombines TRGV8 with TRGJ1 or TRGJ2. The J gene, missing from TCRdb, was assigned here through DNA to germline matching. The germline gives CDR1 VENAVY, CDR2 YDSYNSRV. The CDR3 is 15 residues long. Losses at the gene ends were 0 bases for V and 4 bases for J; bases not matched to a gene: 9.

This clone qualifies as medium-sized. Within the sample, other DNA sequences also encode this same CDR3. The chain links TRGV4 to TRGJ1 or TRGJ2. Germline matching of the DNA provided the J gene here, since TCRdb leaves it blank. Germline CDR1 EGSTGY, CDR2 YDSYTSSV. The CDR3 is 13 residues long. J was trimmed by 3 bases and V by 3 bases; bases with no gene match: 5. The DNA for the CDR3 is TGTGCCACCTGGGATCGGGGTTATTATAAGAAACTCTTT. Residues: CATWDRGYYKKLF.

This clone is medium-sized within its sample. This rearrangement joins TRGV4 to TRGJ1 or TRGJ2. The J gene, missing from TCRdb, was assigned here through DNA to germline matching. The CDR3 extends over 13 amino acids. Germline assignment: CDR1 EGSTGY and CDR2 YDSYTSSV. With V trimmed by 1 base and J by 5 bases, 5 bases remained unmatched. The CDR3 DNA reads as TGTGCCACCTGGGATGGCTTTAATTATAAGAAACTCTTT. Its protein product is CATWDGFNYKKLF.

This clone rates as medium-sized. V is TRGV8 and J is TRGJ1 or TRGJ2. CDR1 and CDR2 (germline): VENAVY, YDSYNSRV. The CDR3 is made up of 9 amino acids. Trimming took 4 bases from V and 12 from J; bases not matched to a gene: 3. Written as DNA, the CDR3 is TGTGCCACCTGGGAAATGAAACTCTTT. Translated, it gives CATWEMKLF.

This clone is deemed medium-sized. The chain combines TRGV8 with TRGJ1 or TRGJ2. TCRdb does not report a J gene; here it was assigned by matching the DNA to germline references. This CDR3 is 11 amino acids long. Unmatched junction bases numbered 5, after V lost 2 bases and J lost 10 bases. CDR1 and CDR2 from the germline V gene are VENAVY and YDSYNSRV. Written as DNA, the CDR3 is TGTGCCACCTGGGATATTTGCAAGAAACTCTTT. As protein: CATWDICKKLF.

In its sample, this clone ranks as medium-sized. The CDR3: CAAWDWVRDYKKLF. CDR3 DNA: TGTGCTGCGTGGGATTGGGTAAGGGATTATAAGAAACTCTTT. V is TRGV10 and J is TRGJ1 or TRGJ2. No J gene is reported in TCRdb; it was inferred here by comparing the DNA with germline. TRGV10 falls under the ORF class, with uncertain function. V dropped 8 bases and J dropped 5; count of bases not matched to a gene: 13. CDR3 size: 14 residues.

This clone has only one observation. This chain joins TRGV11 and TRGJP2. Since TCRdb gives no J gene, matching the DNA to germline was used here to assign it. TRGV11 is sorted into the ORF group, with uncertain function. J lost 1 base, V lost 8 bases, and 13 bases had no gene match. CDR3 length: 17 amino acids. CDR3 in DNA: TGTGCCTGCTGGAACTGGGGGGGGGGTAGTAGTGATTGGATCAAGACGTTT. Translated, it gives CACWNWGGGSSDWIKTF.

This clone was counted ten times or more. J is TRGJ1 or TRGJ2 and V is TRGV4. No J gene was available from TCRdb, and it was assigned here by a germline match of the DNA. The CDR3 runs to 11 residues. Per the germline V gene, CDR1 is EGSTGY and CDR2 is YDSYTSSV. V was pared by 9 bases and J by 5 bases, with 7 bases of the junction left unmatched. As DNA, the CDR3 is TGTGCCACCGCTTCGGATTATAAGAAACTCTTT. Protein product: CATASDYKKLF.

This clone was recorded at least ten times. The V call is TRGV5, the J call TRGJ1 or TRGJ2. The J gene comes from matching the DNA to germline here; TCRdb lacks it. The CDR3 is made up of 13 amino acids. V gave up 1 base and J gave up 2 bases; unmatched junction bases: 2. Germline V gene data show CDR1 as VINAFY and CDR2 as YDVSNSKD. CDR3 sequence reads: CATWDRDYYKKLF. The CDR3 DNA reads TGTGCCACCTGGGACAGAGATTATTATAAGAAACTCTTT.

Judged by abundance, this clone is medium-sized. The chain recombines TRGV4 with TRGJ1 or TRGJ2. As TCRdb names no J gene, one was assigned here on the basis of a DNA match to germline. The germline V gene has CDR1 EGSTGY and CDR2 YDSYTSSV. The CDR3 totals 12 residues. Trimming at V came to 2 bases and at J to 4 bases, leaving 2 bases not matched to a gene. The CDR3 region is CATWDEYYKKLF. Written as DNA, the CDR3 is TGTGCCACCTGGGATGAGTATTATAAGAAACTCTTT.

This clone is labeled medium-sized (0.01 to 0.1%). Other nucleotide sequences in the sample specify the same CDR3. The chain recombines TRGV2 with TRGJ1 or TRGJ2. The J gene comes from matching the DNA to germline here; TCRdb lacks it. This CDR3 comprises 13 residues. CDR1 is EGSNGY, CDR2 YDSYNSKV, per germline. V was clipped by 0 bases and J by 5 bases; unmatched bases: 4. CDR3 sequence: CATWDGRDYKKLF. The CDR3 nucleotides are TGTGCCACCTGGGACGGGCGTGATTATAAGAAACTCTTT.

This clone is categorized as medium-sized. The chain couples TRGV3 to TRGJ1 or TRGJ2. The J gene is not listed in TCRdb, so it was assigned here from a DNA match to germline. V gave up 0 bases and J gave up 9 bases; unmatched junction bases: 14. The CDR3 spans 15 residues. In germline, CDR1 is VTNTFY, CDR2 YDVSTARD (reference sequence). CDR3 DNA: TGTGCCACCTGGGACAGGCAGGACGCATACTTTAAGAAACTCTTT. As protein: CATWDRQDAYFKKLF.

This clone was picked up many times. The chain is built from TRGV9 and TRGJ1 or TRGJ2. Assignment of the J gene here rests on matching the DNA to germline, because TCRdb gives none. CDR1 is GITISATS, CDR2 ISYDGTV, per germline (reference sequence). CDR3 length: 13 amino acids. Germline trimming cut 2 bases from V and 5 bases from J; bases unmatched to any gene: 6. The CDR3: CALWEAPNYKKLF. The DNA of the CDR3 is TGTGCCTTGTGGGAGGCCCCGAATTATAAGAAACTCTTT.

By share, this clone ranks as medium-sized (0.01 to 0.1%). The V call is TRGV5, the J call TRGJ1 or TRGJ2. The J gene was not available in TCRdb and was assigned here by matching the DNA to germline segments. Germline CDR1 is VINAFY and CDR2 is YDVSNSKD. V shed 1 base, J shed 0 bases, and the junction held 6 bases outside the gene matches. This CDR3 has 15 amino acids. DNA of the CDR3: TGTGCCACCTGGGACAGCCCGGAGAATTATTATAAGAAACTCTTT. Amino acids: CATWDSPENYYKKLF.

Within the sample, this clone is medium-sized. The chain uses TRGV2 and TRGJ1 or TRGJ2. TCRdb leaves out the J gene; it was filled in here by matching the DNA to germline. J lost 0 bases, V lost 2 bases, and 4 bases had no gene match. Germline-derived CDR1 and CDR2 are EGSNGY and YDSYNSKV. The CDR3 runs 14 residues. CDR3 sequence: CATWDVTNYYKKLF. The CDR3 nucleotides read TGTGCCACCTGGGACGTGACGAATTATTATAAGAAACTCTTT.